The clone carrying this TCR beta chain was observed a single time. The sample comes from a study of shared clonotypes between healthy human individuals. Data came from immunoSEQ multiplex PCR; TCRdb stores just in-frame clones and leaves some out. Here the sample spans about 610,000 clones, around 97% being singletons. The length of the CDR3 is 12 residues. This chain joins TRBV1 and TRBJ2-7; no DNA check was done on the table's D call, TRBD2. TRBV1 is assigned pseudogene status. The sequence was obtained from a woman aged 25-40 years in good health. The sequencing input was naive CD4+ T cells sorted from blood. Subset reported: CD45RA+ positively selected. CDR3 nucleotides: TGCACCAGCAGCCATCCTAGCTACGAGCAGTACTTC. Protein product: CTSSHPSYEQYF.